These 2 T cell receptor beta chains were sequenced from one sample in a study of regulatory dendritic cells for organ transplantation. Allogeneic regulatory or mature dendritic cells were co-cultured for approximately 5 days with CFSE-labeled sorted T cells at 1:10. Here immunoSEQ multiplex PCR was the method, and the copy in TCRdb shows in-frame clones only, minus some. The table records roughly 9,300 clones, 75% to 90% of them present only once. These receptors' antigens are unknown. Material: memory CD4+ T cells from blood cultured with dendritic cells. The subset here: CD45RO+ memory T cells. Receptors originate from a human donor in good health.

V gene TRBV7-2 combines with J gene TRBJ1-5; D unresolved. Germline loops: CDR1 SGHTA, CDR2 FQGNSA. The CDR3 extends over 13 amino acids. Trimming shortened V by 5 bases and J by 5 bases, and 10 bases separated the two germline ends. The CDR3 nucleotides read TGTGCCAGCAGCCCACATCGGGATCAGCCCCAGCATTTT. This translates into CASSPHRDQPQHF.

V usage is TRBV2 and J usage is TRBJ1-4; the match to TRBD1 covers 7 bases. Trimming cost V 8 bases and J 2 bases; bases outside gene matches: 11. The CDR3 sequence is 16 residues long. Germline CDR1 is SNHLY and CDR2 is FYNNEI. In nucleotides, the CDR3 is TGTGCCAGCCGACGACAGGGAGTGGCGACTAATGAAAAACTGTTTTTT. It is translated as CASRRQGVATNEKLFF. The full variable domain, in which reference TRBV2 and TRBJ1-4 provide the parts outside the CDR3, is EPEVTQTPSHQVTQMGQEVILRCVPISNHLYFYWYRQILGQKVEFLVSFYNNEISEKSEIFDDQFSVERPDGSNFTLKIRSTKLEDSAMYFCASRRQGVATNEKLFFGSGTQLSVL.